These T cell receptor beta chains were read from a single sample in a study of regulatory T cells in long-lasting Graves disease. TCRdb redid the calling of the multiplex PCR reads with MiXCR, one entry per CDR3 protein. The data contain about 220,000 distinct CDR3 sequences, 18% of them seen just once; the ten biggest clones take up around 21%. Sample: peripheral blood mononuclear cells (PBMCs), taken at new diagnosis, from a patient treated with antithyroid drugs. These receptors were taken from a female donor with Graves disease. CDR3s include the opening cysteine and the closing phenylalanine or tryptophan. Each record gives: V gene, clone size, D gene, J gene, CDR3 protein, CDR3 DNA. A D gene is named only where the DNA matches it firmly. Size is omitted from some rows. Given values are once, few, many or a class for expanded clones.

>TRBV2|many|NA|TRBJ2-4
CASRFSEDDIQYF
TGTGCCAGCAGATTTTCGGAAGACGACATTCAGTACTTC
>TRBV5-1|many|NA|TRBJ2-3
CASSSFTDTQYF
TGCGCCAGCAGCAGTTTCACAGATACGCAGTATTTT
>TRBV7-9|many|NA|TRBJ2-1
CASSPFDEQFF
TGTGCCAGCAGCCCGTTTGATGAGCAGTTCTTC
>TRBV28|many|TRBD1|TRBJ1-2
CASRQPGQGFYGYTF
TGTGCCAGCAGACAACCGGGACAGGGGTTCTATGGCTACACCTTC
>TRBV5-1|many|TRBD2|TRBJ2-1
CASSLRPLAGSYNEQFF
TGCGCCAGCAGCTTAAGGCCGCTAGCGGGCTCCTACAATGAGCAGTTCTTC
>TRBV7-6|few|NA|TRBJ2-1
CASSPGPYNEQFF
TGTGCCAGCAGCCCGGGACCGTACAATGAGCAGTTCTTC
>TRBV6-1|many|NA|TRBJ1-1
CASTLTEPNTEAFF
TGTGCCAGCACCCTTACAGAGCCAAACACTGAAGCTTTCTTT
>TRBV28|many|NA|TRBJ1-2
CASRTVHYGYTF
TGTGCCAGCAGGACAGTACACTATGGCTACACCTTC
>TRBV11-3|many|TRBD2|TRBJ2-1
CASSSYTGTSRYNEQFF
TGTGCCAGCAGCTCATATACCGGGACTAGCAGGTACAATGAGCAGTTCTTC
>TRBV6-1|many|NA|TRBJ1-4
CASSASASNEKLFF
TGTGCCAGCAGTGCGTCAGCTTCTAATGAAAAACTGTTTTTT
>TRBV2|many|TRBD1|TRBJ1-2
CASSPLQGANGYTF
TGTGCCAGCAGTCCTCTACAGGGGGCGAATGGCTACACCTTC
>TRBV29-1|many|NA|TRBJ1-1
CSAWTPRNTEAFF
TGCAGCGCCTGGACACCGCGGAACACTGAAGCTTTCTTT
>TRBV9|NA|TRBD2|TRBJ2-2
CASSLTSGSIGELFF
TGTGCCAGCAGCCTGACTAGCGGGAGTATCGGGGAGCTGTTTTTT
>TRBV7-2|many|NA|TRBJ1-1
CASSLGVYTEAFF
TGTGCCAGCAGCTTGGGGGTTTACACTGAAGCTTTCTTT
>TRBV7-2|many|NA|TRBJ2-3
CASSLDGTTTDTQYF
TGTGCCAGCAGCTTAGACGGGACAACCACAGATACGCAGTATTTT
>TRBV24-1|many|TRBD1|TRBJ1-2
CATSDFGRGYGYTF
TGTGCCACCAGTGATTTTGGCAGGGGGTATGGCTACACCTTC
>TRBV10-1|many|TRBD1|TRBJ1-1
CASSDGQGVTEAFF
TGCGCCAGCAGCGACGGACAGGGTGTGACTGAAGCTTTCTTT
>TRBV28|many|NA|TRBJ1-6
CASRGTGNSPLHF
TGTGCCAGCAGAGGAACGGGTAATTCACCCCTCCACTTT
>TRBV9|few|NA|TRBJ2-6
CASSADLVGGANVLTF
TGTGCCAGCAGCGCGGACCTTGTTGGGGGGGCCAACGTCCTGACTTTC
>TRBV4-3|many|TRBD1|TRBJ1-2
CASSQGGDRGLYGYTF
TGCGCCAGCAGCCAGGGCGGGGACAGGGGTTTGTATGGCTACACCTTC
>TRBV27|many|NA|TRBJ2-7
CASSLKTSSTYEQYF
TGTGCCAGCAGTTTAAAAACTAGCAGTACCTACGAGCAGTACTTC
>TRBV20-1|many|NA|TRBJ2-1
CSASPPLTSRSYNEQFF
TGCAGTGCTAGCCCACCACTCACTAGTCGCTCCTACAATGAGCAGTTCTTC
>TRBV15|NA|TRBD1|TRBJ1-5
CATSRDQGDRGLQPQHF
TGTGCCACCAGCAGAGATCAAGGAGACAGGGGGCTTCAGCCCCAGCATTTT
>TRBV20-1|many|NA|TRBJ2-3
CSASIGQFSTDTQYF
TGCAGTGCTAGCATCGGACAGTTTTCCACAGATACGCAGTATTTT
>TRBV24-1|NA|NA|TRBJ1-3
CATLVPAAVNTIYF
TGTGCCACCTTGGTTCCGGCAGCTGTAAACACCATATATTTT
>TRBV5-1|many|NA|TRBJ2-1
CASSFQRGTYNEQFF
TGCGCCAGCAGCTTCCAGCGCGGGACCTACAATGAGCAGTTCTTC
>TRBV7-3|NA|TRBD2|TRBJ2-5
CASSATSGSRETQYF
TGTGCCAGCAGCGCCACTAGCGGGAGCAGGGAGACCCAGTACTTC
>TRBV7-3|many|NA|TRBJ2-1
CASSRTESSYNEQFF
TGTGCCAGCAGCCGAACTGAGAGCTCCTACAATGAGCAGTTCTTC
>TRBV11-3|many|TRBD1|TRBJ1-1
CASRSGTGLPTEAFF
TGTGCCAGCAGGTCCGGGACAGGGCTCCCCACTGAAGCTTTCTTT
>TRBV9|once|TRBD2|TRBJ2-7
CASSPPSGRAYEQYF
TGTGCCAGCAGCCCCCCTAGCGGGAGAGCCTACGAGCAGTACTTC
>TRBV2|NA|NA|TRBJ1-5
CASSRNRVEPQHF
TGTGCCAGCAGTCGAAACAGGGTGGAGCCCCAGCATTTT
>TRBV2|many|TRBD2|TRBJ2-3
CASRTPGLAGGLADTQYF
TGTGCCAGCAGGACACCGGGACTAGCGGGAGGGCTGGCAGATACGCAGTATTTT
>TRBV29-1|many|TRBD2|TRBJ2-1
CSESVVSGGGNEQFF
TGCAGCGAGAGCGTAGTTAGCGGGGGGGGCAATGAGCAGTTCTTC
>TRBV10-3|many|TRBD1|TRBJ2-1
CAIQGQQNNEQFF
TGTGCCATCCAGGGACAGCAGAACAATGAGCAGTTCTTC
>TRBV18|NA|NA|TRBJ1-3
CASSPPGVGNTIYF
TGTGCCAGCTCACCACCGGGGGTTGGAAACACCATATATTTT
>TRBV19|few|TRBD1|TRBJ2-1
CASRGGGQGYNEQFF
TGTGCCAGTCGAGGTGGGGGACAGGGCTACAATGAGCAGTTCTTC
>TRBV6-1|many|NA|TRBJ1-2
CASSEAPGWGYTF
TGTGCCAGCAGTGAAGCCCCAGGGTGGGGCTACACCTTC
>TRBV19|many|TRBD2|TRBJ2-1
CASSISSGSHNEQFF
TGTGCCAGTAGTATCTCGAGCGGGAGCCACAATGAGCAGTTCTTC
>TRBV29-1|many|NA|TRBJ1-1
CSAKRQDWGNTEAFF
TGCAGCGCAAAAAGACAGGACTGGGGGAACACTGAAGCTTTCTTT
>TRBV28|many|NA|TRBJ2-7
CASGNPGGRYYEQYF
TGTGCCAGCGGGAACCCAGGCGGGCGGTACTACGAGCAGTACTTC
>TRBV7-2|many|NA|TRBJ1-5
CASSRNREDQPQHF
TGTGCCAGCAGCCGAAACAGGGAGGATCAGCCCCAGCATTTT
>TRBV9|many|NA|TRBJ2-5
CASSVGGSGGHETQYF
TGTGCCAGCAGCGTTGGGGGATCTGGGGGGCATGAGACCCAGTACTTC
>TRBV12-3/TRBV12-4|many|TRBD1|TRBJ2-5
CASSLQTGQETQYF
TGTGCCAGCAGTTTACAGACAGGGCAAGAGACCCAGTACTTC
>TRBV20-1|NA|TRBD2|TRBJ2-3
CSARALSGAGYTDTQYF
TGCAGTGCTAGAGCCCTGAGTGGAGCGGGGTACACAGATACGCAGTATTTT
>TRBV12-3/TRBV12-4|few|TRBD1|TRBJ1-2
CASSSRTGGDYGYTF
TGTGCCAGCAGTTCCAGGACAGGGGGCGACTATGGCTACACCTTC